The rows below give T cell receptor beta chains drawn from one sample of a study of T cells after yellow fever vaccination. TCRdb ran MiXCR on the 5' RACE reads and lists one entry per CDR3 protein. The sample has some 400,000 distinct CDR3 sequences, roughly a sixth seen once. This specimen was PBMCs, taken before the yellow fever booster vaccination. The receptor source for this set is a man younger than 35 who received the YFV17D yellow fever vaccine. The CDR3 runs from the conserved cysteine through the conserved F or W.

j_call	v_call	cdr3_aa
TRBJ1-1	TRBV20-1	CSAGGHFNTEAFF
TRBJ2-2	TRBV27	CASSLLPIASGELFF
TRBJ2-7	TRBV5-1	CASGAVGGSYEQYF
TRBJ2-2	TRBV5-1	CASSTRQSNTGELFF
TRBJ1-2	TRBV4-1	CASSQRSRGGREDYTF
TRBJ2-2	TRBV4-2	CASSRRDRVAGELFF
TRBJ2-3	TRBV13	CASSQRSTDTQYF
TRBJ2-7	TRBV29-1	CSVDRAPGEQYF
TRBJ1-2	TRBV4-1	CASSQGPLSVDYGYTF
TRBJ2-2	TRBV6-5	CASSYSWSGELFF
TRBJ2-6	TRBV4-2	CASSQDWGGSGANVLTF
TRBJ1-5	TRBV12-3/TRBV12-4	CASSFGYGQPQHF
TRBJ2-7	TRBV27	CASAPTETYEQYF
TRBJ2-5	TRBV5-1	CASSLGGHFQETQYF
TRBJ2-1	TRBV7-6	CASSSRTSGGAREQFF
TRBJ2-5	TRBV7-2	CASSDTGTFYQETQYF
TRBJ2-5	TRBV9	CASSAGQATPKETQYF
TRBJ1-6	TRBV20-1	CSARIQGGSPLHF
TRBJ2-1	TRBV29-1	CSVEVASGGAETYNEQFF
TRBJ2-6	TRBV7-2	CASSLNPYSGANVLTF
TRBJ2-1	TRBV12-3/TRBV12-4	CASSVTGTSGYNEQFF
TRBJ2-5	TRBV10-3	CATNPGPRQETQYF
TRBJ2-1	TRBV9	CASSARGAENRQFF
TRBJ2-4	TRBV24-1	CATIFLQTPGPLAKNIQYF
TRBJ1-2	TRBV10-3	CAISVLGEANYGYTF
TRBJ2-2	TRBV7-8	CASSPRRGSTGELFF
TRBJ2-7	TRBV5-1	CASSVTGTGAYEQYF
TRBJ2-5	TRBV6-2/TRBV6-3	CASSYRDRQETQYF
TRBJ2-5	TRBV27	CASTLWSGGQETQYF
TRBJ2-5	TRBV6-2/TRBV6-3	CASTKGLAGQTQYF
TRBJ1-1	TRBV6-5	CASSRDRRLVNEAFF
TRBJ2-5	TRBV5-1	CASSLERGVQETQYF
TRBJ2-1	TRBV20-1	CSAREGKSLVRGEQFF
TRBJ1-1	TRBV18	CASSGTPNTEAFF
TRBJ2-1	TRBV4-2	CASSQDGASSYNEQFF
TRBJ2-3	TRBV7-9	CASSSYRASTDTQYF
TRBJ2-5	TRBV4-1	CASSQVESETQYF
TRBJ2-1	TRBV12-3/TRBV12-4	CASISAGTTLNHEQFF
TRBJ2-7	TRBV2	CASKFRDSYEQYF
TRBJ1-1	TRBV11-3	CASSQGSNTEAFF
TRBJ1-1	TRBV5-4	CASSRRLQGAQNTEAFF